Each of the 31 T cell receptor beta chains below was sequenced from the same sample in a study of cytomegalovirus exposure and HLA in healthy donors. Primers: 60 Vbeta forward and 13 Jbeta reverse. Produced via immunoSEQ multiplex PCR; TCRdb's table is partial and in-frame only. The sample carries 110,000 to 150,000 clones, about 79% recorded once. The sample comprised PBMCs. Receptor source: a woman aged 25 to 39 in good health and CMV-seronegative.

The chain links TRBV15 to TRBJ1-4, with 10 bases fitting TRBD1. The CDR3 has 13 residues. V dropped 8 bases and J dropped 8; count of bases not matched to a gene: 5. Germline CDR1 LNHNV, CDR2 YYDKDF (reference sequence). The CDR3 coding sequence is TGTGCCACCTGGGACAGGGGAGAAGAAAAACTGTTTTTT. This codes for CATWDRGEEKLFF.

V usage is TRBV4-3 and J usage is TRBJ2-1; 8 bases fit TRBD2. Germline CDR1 reads LGHNA; CDR2 reads YSLEER. Trimming took 3 bases from V and 4 from J; bases not matched to a gene: 11. The CDR3 covers 17 residues. CDR3 residues: CASSQLLAGGPYNEQFF. The CDR3, as DNA: TGCGCCAGCAGCCAGCTTCTGGCGGGAGGACCATACAATGAGCAGTTCTTC.

V gene TRBV21-1 combines with J gene TRBJ1-1. TRBV21-1 counts as a pseudogene. The CDR3 runs to 12 residues. CDR3 sequence reads: CASTYLNTEAFF. CDR3 DNA: TGTGCCAGCACCTACTTGAACACTGAAGCTTTCTTT.

This sequence joins TRBV7-9 and TRBJ2-7; 7 bases fit TRBD1. The V and J ends lost 4 bases and 4 bases, in that order; junction bases with no gene match: 10. Per the germline V gene, CDR1 is SEHNR and CDR2 is FQNEAQ (reference sequence). This CDR3 region has 15 residues. This chain's CDR3 is CASSSTNLQGYEQYF. The CDR3 DNA reads TGTGCCAGCAGCTCCACTAACCTACAGGGGTACGAGCAGTACTTC.

As for this clone: The junction and the germline gene differ at one end; a read error may be behind it. This chain links TRBV5-4 with TRBJ2-7, with 8 bases matching TRBD2. The CDR3 loop spans 11 amino acids. Per germline, CDR1 SGHNT and CDR2 YYREEE (reference sequence). CDR3 residues: CASSSREGKDF. The CDR3, as DNA: TGTGCCAGCAGCTCCCGGGAGGGTAAGGACTTC.

About this clone itself: The junction departs from germline at one end; a sequencing error may be responsible. CDR3 in amino acids: CSSSSRDRDDDTQYF. As DNA, the CDR3 is TGTTCCAGCAGCTCCCGGGACAGGGACGACGATACGCAGTATTTT. The chain uses TRBV7-3 and TRBJ2-3; 9 nucleotides line up with TRBD1. Germline V gene data show CDR1 as SGHTA and CDR2 as FQGTGA. CDR3 length: 15 amino acids.

V gene TRBV10-2 combines with J gene TRBJ1-5, with 8 bases fitting TRBD1. The CDR3 covers 16 residues. The germline CDR1 and CDR2 sequences are WSHSY and SAAADI. The junction had 6 bases not matched to a gene; V was cut back by 2 bases and J by 3 bases. Here the CDR3 reads CASSERTGRHNQPQHF. In DNA, the CDR3 is TGCGCCAGCAGTGAGAGGACAGGGAGGCACAATCAGCCCCAGCATTTT.

This chain connects TRBV2 to TRBJ2-2; 7 positions agree with TRBD1. CDR3 length: 14 residues. J lost 3 bases, V lost 8 bases, and 6 bases had no gene match. CDR1 and CDR2 (germline): SNHLY, FYNNEI. The CDR3 here is CASRTGADTGELFF. In nucleotides, the CDR3 is TGTGCCAGCCGGACAGGAGCTGACACCGGGGAGCTGTTTTTT.

The genes are TRBV30 and TRBJ2-5; possible D gene TRBD2, 6 bases. CDR3 size: 12 residues. V lost 4 bases, J lost 7 bases, and 13 bases lay in between. Germline lookup yields CDR1 GTSNPN and CDR2 SVGIG (reference sequence). The CDR3 DNA reads as TGTGCCTGGACCAGGACCGGGGGGACCCAGTACTTC. Amino acids: CAWTRTGGTQYF.

J is TRBJ1-4 and V is TRBV11-2; 8 bases map to TRBD1. Looked up from germline, CDR1 is SGHAT and CDR2 is FQNNGV. The V segment lost 1 base and the J segment 5 bases; nucleotides outside the gene matches: 6. The CDR3 is made up of 16 amino acids. The CDR3 reads CASSLVRTGLNEKLFF. The CDR3 coding sequence is TGTGCCAGCAGCTTAGTTCGGACAGGGCTCAATGAAAAACTGTTTTTT.

The DNA of the CDR3 is TGTGCCAGCAGCCTGACAGGAGGAGGCAATCAGCCCCAGCATTTT. It yields the protein CASSLTGGGNQPQHF. The chain has TRBV6-5 and TRBJ1-5, with a weak D call TRBD1 (6 bases). The CDR3 runs to 15 residues. Germline assignment: CDR1 MNHEY and CDR2 SVGAGI. Trimming took 6 bases from V and 2 from J, leaving 14 bases between them.

The J gene is TRBJ2-3, the V gene TRBV6-5, with TRBD2 identical over 8 bases. This CDR3 is 15 amino acids long. The V gene's germline CDR1 is MNHEY and CDR2 SVGAGI. V trimming: 5 bases; J trimming: 1 base; junction bases outside the gene matches: 5. The CDR3 region is CASSLRGGGTDTQYF. CDR3 DNA sequence: TGTGCCAGCAGTCTTCGGGGGGGCGGCACAGATACGCAGTATTTT.

J is TRBJ2-5 and V is TRBV7-2; possible D gene TRBD2, 6 bases. Germline V lookup: CDR1 SGHTA, CDR2 FQGNSA. The CDR3 is 13 amino acids. V was shortened by 5 bases and J by 1 base, with 8 bases between the two germline ends. CDR3 in DNA: TGTGCCAGCAGCCGGGACTTCCAAGAGACCCAGTACTTC. This codes for CASSRDFQETQYF.

This chain joins TRBV5-8 and TRBJ2-7; D gene uncertain. The CDR3 runs 12 residues. Germline V lookup: CDR1 SGHTS, CDR2 YDEGEE. V was pared by 2 bases and J by 7 bases, with 10 bases between. The CDR3 coding sequence is TGTGCCAGCAGCTTCGGTAATGAGGAGCAGTACTTC. Translation: CASSFGNEEQYF.

The J gene is TRBJ1-1, the V gene TRBV6-5; D is unresolved. The CDR3 spans 14 residues. V gave up 0 bases and J gave up 5 bases, with 10 bases separating them. The germline CDR1 and CDR2 sequences are MNHEY and SVGAGI. This CDR3 reads CASSYSGSGTEAFF. The CDR3 DNA sequence: TGTGCCAGCAGTTACTCGGGGAGCGGGACTGAAGCTTTCTTT.

V usage is TRBV5-1 and J usage is TRBJ1-3; D not resolved. Germline assignment: CDR1 SGHRS and CDR2 YFSETQ. V dropped 1 base and J dropped 0 bases, with 14 bases sitting between them. CDR3 length: 17 residues. CDR3 sequence: CASSLPSVSLSGNTIYF. CDR3 DNA sequence: TGCGCCAGCAGCTTGCCCTCGGTTTCCCTCTCTGGAAACACCATATATTTT.

The chain links TRBV7-2 to TRBJ1-5, with TRBD1 matching over 10 bases. This CDR3 is built from 15 residues. Trimming removed 5 bases from V and 2 bases from J; junction bases left unmatched: 3. CDR1 SGHTA and CDR2 FQGNSA come from the germline V gene. CDR3 sequence reads: CASSPGTGGNQPQHF. CDR3 DNA: TGTGCCAGCAGCCCTGGGACAGGGGGCAATCAGCCCCAGCATTTT.

The V and J genes are TRBV4-1 and TRBJ1-3, with D maybe TRBD1 (6 bases). The CDR3 runs to 15 residues. Germline V CDR1 and CDR2: MGHRA, YSYEKL. V lost 0 bases to trimming and J lost 5 bases, with 11 bases between them. The CDR3 spells CASSQEGAGRNTIYF. For the CDR3, the DNA is TGCGCCAGCAGCCAAGAGGGGGCCGGGAGAAACACCATATATTTT.

As regards this clone: The same CDR3 also results from other DNA sequences found in this sample. V is TRBV9 and J is TRBJ2-7; 8 nucleotides align to TRBD1. The CDR3 has 15 amino acids. V trimming: 1 base; J trimming: 1 base; junction bases outside the gene matches: 4. Germline V gives CDR1 SGDLS, CDR2 YYNGEE. The CDR3 sequence: CASSVQGAWSYEQYF. DNA for the CDR3: TGTGCCAGCAGCGTACAGGGGGCCTGGTCCTACGAGCAGTACTTC.

V and J are TRBV5-4 and TRBJ2-5; a weak D match, TRBD1 (5 bases). Trimming took 3 bases from V and 2 from J, leaving 14 bases between them. The CDR3 loop spans 15 amino acids. Germline V gene sequence: CDR1 SGHNT, CDR2 YYREEE (reference sequence). Here the CDR3 reads CASSWKTEFQETQYF. The CDR3 DNA is TGTGCCAGCAGCTGGAAGACAGAATTTCAAGAGACCCAGTACTTC.

This clone was seen a handful of times. The chain couples TRBV28 to TRBJ2-1; a possible D gene is TRBD2 (5 bases). The CDR3 runs to 13 residues. Germline values: CDR1 MDHEN, CDR2 SYDVKM. The germline V and J ends were trimmed by 3 bases and 8 bases, with 11 bases remaining between them. The CDR3 coding sequence is TGTGCCAGCAGTTTGCTAGCAAGGGATGAGCAGTTCTTC. This gives the protein CASSLLARDEQFF.

This clone was seen a single time. The CDR3: CASSFHRTGYDGELFF. The CDR3 DNA is TGTGCCAGCAGCTTCCACCGGACAGGGTATGACGGGGAGCTGTTTTTT. The chain joins TRBV7-3 to TRBJ2-2, with TRBD1 matching 8 bases. V was pared by 3 bases and J by 7 bases, with 10 bases of the junction left unmatched. Germline V gene data show CDR1 as SGHTA and CDR2 as FQGTGA. The CDR3 covers 16 residues.

The chain links TRBV2 to TRBJ2-7; 7 nucleotides agree with TRBD1. CDR3 length: 15 amino acids. The germline gives CDR1 SNHLY, CDR2 FYNNEI. Trimming at V came to 6 bases and at J to 2 bases, leaving 10 bases not matched to a gene. The CDR3 reads CASSVERDSPYEQYF. The CDR3 nucleotides read TGTGCCAGCAGCGTAGAGAGGGACAGTCCCTACGAGCAGTACTTC.

This clone appeared once. The chain uses TRBV19 and TRBJ1-3, with D perhaps matching TRBD1 (6 bases). CDR1 LNHDA and CDR2 SQIVND come from the germline V gene (reference sequence). The CDR3 covers 13 residues. Trimming removed 4 bases from V and 2 bases from J, with 6 bases in between. This CDR3 reads CASSTGAGNTIYF. CDR3 coding DNA: TGTGCCAGTAGTACAGGGGCTGGAAACACCATATATTTT.

This clone has just one count. J is TRBJ2-5 and V is TRBV5-1, with D possibly being TRBD2 (5 bases). This CDR3 is built from 16 residues. Per the germline V gene, CDR1 is SGHRS and CDR2 is YFSETQ. The germline V and J ends were trimmed by 0 bases and 0 bases, with 12 bases remaining between them. The CDR3 loop reads CASSLGRSSYQETQYF. For the CDR3, the DNA is TGCGCCAGCAGCTTGGGGAGGTCCTCGTACCAAGAGACCCAGTACTTC.

Only one count was recorded for this clone. The V gene is TRBV5-4, the J gene TRBJ2-3; 7 nucleotides line up with TRBD2. This CDR3 region has 14 residues. Germline trimming cut 5 bases from V and 2 bases from J; bases unmatched to any gene: 5. Germline assignment: CDR1 SGHNT and CDR2 YYREEE (reference sequence). The CDR3 sequence: CASRPAGDTDTQYF. The CDR3 coding sequence is TGTGCCAGCAGGCCCGCGGGGGACACAGATACGCAGTATTTT.

A single count supports this clone. This chain links TRBV5-6 with TRBJ1-3; D possibly corresponds to TRBD1 (5 bases). Trimming took off 5 bases at V and 6 bases at J, with 15 bases between the two ends. Germline V gene data show CDR1 as SGHDT and CDR2 as YYEEEE. The CDR3 contains 14 residues. The CDR3 loop is CASRPSGLTNTIYF. CDR3 bases: TGTGCCAGCAGACCTTCAGGGTTGACAAACACCATATATTTT. The variable domain in full, with the rest retrieved from reference TRBV5-6 and TRBJ1-3, is DAGVTQSPTHLIKTRGQQVTLRCSPKSGHDTVSWYQQALGQGPQFIFQYYEEEERQRGNFPDRFSGHQFPNYSSELNVNALLLGDSALYLCASRPSGLTNTIYFGEGSWLTVV.

This clone appeared once. The V gene is TRBV7-2, the J gene TRBJ2-7, with 9 bases fitting TRBD2. The CDR3 contains 15 residues. Germline CDR1 SGHTA, CDR2 FQGNSA. V shed 3 bases and J 2 bases; nucleotides not matched to a gene: 5. CDR3 sequence reads: CASSFGGGAAYEQYF. Written as DNA, the CDR3 is TGTGCCAGCAGCTTCGGCGGGGGGGCCGCCTACGAGCAGTACTTC.

The chain has TRBV7-6 and TRBJ1-1; 9 nucleotides line up with TRBD1. With V trimmed by 5 bases and J by 4 bases, 8 bases remained unmatched. This CDR3 region has 15 residues. Germline CDR1 is SGHVS and CDR2 is FNYEAQ. The CDR3 sequence: CASSPTGGGSTEAFF. The CDR3 bases are TGTGCCAGCAGCCCTACAGGGGGCGGGAGCACTGAAGCTTTCTTT.

V and J are TRBV29-1 and TRBJ1-2; the D is unclear. This CDR3 spans 12 amino acids. Germline V gene sequence: CDR1 SQVTM, CDR2 ANQGSEA. Trimming removed 4 bases at V and 7 bases at J, with 13 bases between. This CDR3 reads CSVGRLEGGYTF. The CDR3 bases are TGCAGCGTTGGGAGGCTTGAGGGTGGCTACACCTTC.

This clone has just one count. This chain uses TRBV11-2 with TRBJ1-1, with 7 bases identical to TRBD1. CDR1 is SGHAT and CDR2 is FQNNGV in the germline V gene. The length of the CDR3 is 15 residues. The junction had 3 bases not matched to a gene; V was cut back by 0 bases and J by 2 bases. In DNA form, the CDR3 reads TGTGCCAGCAGCTTAGAGGACAGGCCTAACACTGAAGCTTTCTTT. Translation gives CASSLEDRPNTEAFF.